This TCR beta chain was retrieved from a study of long-term antiretroviral therapy in people with HIV. As for the study in general: It was about a decade before the 2015 immediate-ART recommendation that the earliest samples were taken.

Turning to this clone: The antigen is unknown.

At survey level, the immunoSEQ assay was run in its v3.0 version. For each individual sample, sequencing targeted roughly 40,000-55,000 T-cell genomes. Generated by immunoSEQ multiplex PCR, the TCRdb table keeps only in-frame clones and is missing some. The repertoire holds over 10,000 clones, around 77% seen once, with roughly an eighth in the top ten. Germline CDR1 WSHSY, CDR2 SAAADI. The CDR3 spans 14 residues. Trimming took 6 bases from V and 7 from J, leaving 16 bases between them. Overall study results and limits: Information pertaining to ART adherence, viral resistance or therapeutic modifications was not obtained. Every time point showed a repertoire led by clones expanded before ART.

This rearrangement joins TRBV10-2 to TRBJ1-5; D might be TRBD1 (5 bases). The sequenced sample was unsorted PBMCs, obtained 1.3 years after starting antiretroviral therapy. This clonotype was sampled from a woman under 30 with HIV. The CDR3 sequence is CASSGDLGWQPQHF. In DNA form, the CDR3 reads TGCGCCAGCAGCGGGGACTTGGGTTGGCAGCCCCAGCATTTT.